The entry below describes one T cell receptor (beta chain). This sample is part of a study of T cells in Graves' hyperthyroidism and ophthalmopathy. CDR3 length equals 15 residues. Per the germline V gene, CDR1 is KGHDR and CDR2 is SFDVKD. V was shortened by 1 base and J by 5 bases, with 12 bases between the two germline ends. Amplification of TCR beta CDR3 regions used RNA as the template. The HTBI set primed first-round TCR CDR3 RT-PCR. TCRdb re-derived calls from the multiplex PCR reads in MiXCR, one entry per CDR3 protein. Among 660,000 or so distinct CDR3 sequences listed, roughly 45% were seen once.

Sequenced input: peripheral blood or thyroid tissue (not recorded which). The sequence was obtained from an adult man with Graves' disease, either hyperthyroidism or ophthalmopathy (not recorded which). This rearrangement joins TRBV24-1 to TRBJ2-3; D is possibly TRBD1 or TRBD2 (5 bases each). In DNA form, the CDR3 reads TGTGCCACCAGTGATTTCGGACAAAGCGGAGATACGCAGTATTTT. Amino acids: CATSDFGQSGDTQYF.